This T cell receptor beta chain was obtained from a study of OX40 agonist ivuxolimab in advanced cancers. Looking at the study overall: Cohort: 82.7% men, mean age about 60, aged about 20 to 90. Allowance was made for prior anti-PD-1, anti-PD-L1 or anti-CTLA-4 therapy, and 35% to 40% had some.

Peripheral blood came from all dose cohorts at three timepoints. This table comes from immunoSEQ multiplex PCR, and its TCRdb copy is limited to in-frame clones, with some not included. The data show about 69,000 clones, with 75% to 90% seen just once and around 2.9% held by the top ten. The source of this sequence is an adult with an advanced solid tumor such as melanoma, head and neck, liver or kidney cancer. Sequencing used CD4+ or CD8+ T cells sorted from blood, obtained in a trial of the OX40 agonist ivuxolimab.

The CDR3 reads CASSGHDSYEQYF. In nucleotides, the CDR3 is TGCGCCAGCAGCGGGCACGACTCCTACGAGCAGTACTTC. The chain employs TRBV5-1 and TRBJ2-7, with D hard to call. CDR3 length: 13 amino acids. In germline, CDR1 is SGHRS, CDR2 YFSETQ. V was trimmed by 4 bases and J by 0 bases, leaving 8 bases between them.